Following are 24 T cell receptor beta chains from one sample sequenced in a study of T-cell memory formation after mild COVID-19. TCRdb re-analysed the 5' RACE reads in MiXCR, keeping a single row per CDR3 protein. The table includes 350,000 to 450,000 distinct CDR3 sequences, around 18% detected once. Material: PBMCs or a T cell subset sorted from them (not recorded which). Source of these receptors: an adult woman who had mild COVID-19 (a few samples of this study predate the infection). Cell type and time point are not known.

V gene TRBV19 combines with J gene TRBJ2-7; weak D call: TRBD2 (6 bases). The V and J ends lost 8 bases and 0 bases respectively, with 17 bases between them. CDR1 is LNHDA, CDR2 SQIVND, per germline (reference sequence). The length of the CDR3 is 15 residues. The CDR3 bases are TGTGCCAGTCAAGTGGAGGGACGAAGCTCCTACGAGCAGTACTTC. Translated: CASQVEGRSSYEQYF.

This clonotype was seen more than once but under ten times. In nucleotides, the CDR3 is TGCGCCAGCAGTCCAGACAGGAGCACTGAAGCTTTCTTT. Amino acids: CASSPDRSTEAFF. The rearrangement links TRBV5-1 to TRBJ1-1; D may be TRBD1 (6 bases). The CDR3 covers 13 residues. In germline, CDR1 is SGHRS, CDR2 YFSETQ. Between the trimmed V and J ends, which lost 5 bases and 4 bases, there was a span of 12 bases.

This sequence joins TRBV29-1 and TRBJ1-1; D is uncertain. Germline CDR1 and CDR2: SQVTM and ANQGSEA. The germline V and J ends were trimmed by 4 bases and 4 bases, with 7 bases remaining between them. CDR3 size: 11 residues. The CDR3 region is CSVAGVTEAFF. CDR3 in DNA: TGCAGCGTTGCAGGAGTCACTGAAGCTTTCTTT.

Comment on this clonotype: Germline is not matched at one junction end, which may reflect a read error. The chain combines TRBV7-9 with TRBJ1-1; D possibly corresponds to TRBD1 (6 bases). From germline, CDR1 is SEHNR and CDR2 FQNEAQ (reference sequence). The CDR3 has 13 residues. In DNA, the CDR3 is TGTGCCAGCAGAAGACAGGAGGCCACTGAAGCTTCCTTT. This gives the protein CASRRQEATEASF.

The sample holds many counts of this clonotype. The gene calls are TRBV29-1 and TRBJ2-1; 12 bases agree with TRBD2. Per the germline V gene, CDR1 is SQVTM and CDR2 is ANQGSEA. V shed 5 bases, J shed 4 bases, and the junction held 0 bases outside the gene matches. This CDR3 contains 13 residues. The chain's CDR3 is CSVLAGGYNEQFF. CDR3 coding DNA: TGCAGCGTTCTAGCGGGGGGGTACAATGAGCAGTTCTTC.

The V call is TRBV14, the J call TRBJ2-1, with a possible D match to TRBD2 (6 bases). This CDR3 contains 15 residues. Deletions cut 0 bases from V and 6 bases from J, with 12 bases between. Germline assignment: CDR1 SGHDN and CDR2 FVKESK. This CDR3 reads CASSQDPGTFNEQFF. DNA for the CDR3: TGTGCCAGCAGCCAAGACCCCGGGACTTTCAATGAGCAGTTCTTC. Full variable domain (remainder filled in from reference TRBV14 and TRBJ2-1): EAGVTQFPSHSVIEKGQTVTLRCDPISGHDNLYWYRRVMGKEIKFLLHFVKESKQDESGMPNNRFLAERTGGTYSTLKVQPAELEDSGVYFCASSQDPGTFNEQFFGPGTRLTVL.

This rearrangement joins TRBV6-2 or TRBV6-3 to TRBJ2-3, with 15 bases matching TRBD2. The CDR3 totals 15 residues. Trimming took 6 bases from V and 5 from J; bases not matched to a gene: 3. CDR1 is MNHEY and CDR2 is SVGEGT in the germline V gene. The CDR3 is CASRTGLAGGDTQYF. In DNA, the CDR3 is TGTGCCAGCAGAACGGGACTAGCGGGAGGAGATACGCAGTATTTT.

A few counts support this clonotype. The V call is TRBV5-1, the J call TRBJ2-3; 9 nucleotides agree with TRBD1. V shed 4 bases and J 2 bases; nucleotides not matched to a gene: 11. This CDR3 is built from 17 residues. CDR1 is SGHRS and CDR2 is YFSETQ in the germline V gene. The CDR3 bases are TGCGCCAGCAGCCCTAAAAGAGGACAGGGGCTCACAGATACGCAGTATTTT. Its protein is CASSPKRGQGLTDTQYF. Variable domain in full (rest from reference TRBV5-1 and TRBJ2-3): KAGVTQTPRYLIKTRGQQVTLSCSPISGHRSVSWYQQTPGQGLQFLFEYFSETQRNKGNFPGRFSGRQFSNSRSEMNVSTLELGDSALYLCASSPKRGQGLTDTQYFGPGTRLTVL.

The gene calls are TRBV4-1 and TRBJ2-7; TRBD1 aligns across 8 bases. CDR1 MGHRA and CDR2 YSYEKL come from the germline V gene. The length of the CDR3 is 18 residues. The J segment lost 7 bases and the V segment lost 1 base, leaving 18 bases of the junction unmatched. In DNA, the CDR3 is TGCGCCAGCAGCCAAGTTATACTCCGACAGGGGAAGACTTGGGAGCAGTACTTC. Encoded protein: CASSQVILRQGKTWEQYF.

This clonotype came up many times. One end of the junction is discordant with germline, which a read error may explain. This chain links TRBV7-7 with TRBJ2-3, with 10 bases that match TRBD1. The CDR3 contains 14 residues. Germline lookup yields CDR1 SSHAT and CDR2 FNYEAQ (reference sequence). DNA of the CDR3: TGTGCTAGCAGCCGCGGACAGGGGGCAGATACGCAGTATTTT. It encodes CASSRGQGADTQYF.

The chain couples TRBV15 to TRBJ1-1; no reliable D call. There are 11 residues in the CDR3. Germline assignment: CDR1 LNHNV and CDR2 YYDKDF (reference sequence). V gave up 5 bases and J gave up 8 bases, with 9 bases separating them. As DNA, the CDR3 is TGTGCCACCAGCGATCAGGACGAAGCTTTCTTT. It codes for CATSDQDEAFF.

This clonotype was found a few times. The CDR3: CASSQGSLTLDQYF. The DNA of the CDR3 is TGCGCCAGCAGCCAAGGATCACTGACTCTAGACCAGTATTTT. The chain carries TRBV4-1 and TRBJ2-3, with unresolved D. The ends were cut back, 1 base at V and 12 bases at J, with 17 bases in the middle. CDR1 MGHRA and CDR2 YSYEKL come from the germline V gene. This CDR3 spans 14 amino acids.

The V and J genes are TRBV20-1 and TRBJ2-7; the match to TRBD1 covers 11 bases. The V gene end was trimmed by 6 bases and the J gene end by 6 bases; junction bases not matched to a gene: 13. The CDR3 extends over 15 amino acids. Germline V lookup: CDR1 DFQATT, CDR2 SNEGSKA (reference sequence). CDR3 sequence reads: CSAEPRDRGFGEQYF. In DNA, the CDR3 is TGCAGTGCCGAACCGAGGGACAGGGGGTTCGGCGAGCAGTACTTC.

The V and J genes are TRBV10-3 and TRBJ1-3, with 9 bases aligning to TRBD1. The CDR3 loop spans 14 amino acids. Trimming took 5 bases from V and 8 from J; bases not matched to a gene: 7. Germline V lookup: CDR1 ENHRY, CDR2 SYGVKD. The CDR3 DNA sequence: TGTGCCATCAGTCCGGGACAGGGAAGTTACACCATATATTTT. This codes for CAISPGQGSYTIYF.

This clonotype has more than one count but fewer than ten. This rearrangement joins TRBV7-2 to TRBJ2-1; the D is unclear. Looked up from germline, CDR1 is SGHTA and CDR2 is FQGNSA. The CDR3 is 15 amino acids. V lost 4 bases to trimming and J lost 9 bases, with 19 bases between them. The CDR3 is CASSSDMGNWGEQFF. CDR3 bases: TGTGCCAGCAGCTCAGATATGGGGAATTGGGGTGAGCAGTTCTTC.

This clonotype was seen at least ten times. This chain links TRBV11-3 with TRBJ2-5; D remains unclear. Germline V gene sequence: CDR1 SGHNT, CDR2 YENEEA. There are 15 residues in the CDR3. V lost 1 base, J lost 1 base, and 10 bases lay in between. For the CDR3, the DNA is TGTGCCAGCAGCTTAGGGGCGCAGCCCCAAGAGACCCAGTACTTC. This gives the protein CASSLGAQPQETQYF.

This clonotype was detected ten times or more. V is TRBV18 and J is TRBJ2-5; unclear D gene. Between the trimmed V and J ends, which lost 8 bases and 2 bases, there was a span of 6 bases. The CDR3 length is 11 residues. CDR1 KGHSH and CDR2 LQKENI come from the germline V gene. The CDR3 loop reads CASSQQETQYF. The CDR3 DNA sequence: TGTGCCAGCAGCCAGCAAGAGACCCAGTACTTC.

The chain employs TRBV5-5 and TRBJ2-1; D gene uncertain. In germline, CDR1 is SGHKS, CDR2 YYEKEE (reference sequence). CDR3 length: 13 residues. V shed 1 base and J shed 5 bases, with 7 bases lying between them. The CDR3 reads CASSLWANNEQFF. In nucleotides, the CDR3 is TGTGCCAGCAGCTTGTGGGCGAACAATGAGCAGTTCTTC.

The V call is TRBV6-5, the J call TRBJ2-7, with TRBD1 matching over 7 bases. CDR1 is MNHEY and CDR2 is SVGAGI in the germline V gene. The length of the CDR3 is 14 residues. The V segment lost 5 bases and the J segment 6 bases; nucleotides outside the gene matches: 10. CDR3 in DNA: TGTGCCAGCAGTCCCCTAAGGGGGCCGGGCGAGCAGTACTTC. Protein: CASSPLRGPGEQYF.

For the CDR3, the DNA is TGTGCCAGCTCACCCCGACAGCGCAACAATGAGCAGTTCTTC. Its translation: CASSPRQRNNEQFF. The chain links TRBV18 to TRBJ2-1; perhaps TRBD1 as D (5 bases). CDR3 length: 14 residues. V gave up 3 bases and J gave up 5 bases, with 11 bases separating them. Germline values: CDR1 KGHSH, CDR2 LQKENI.

This clonotype was observed a few times. J is TRBJ2-1 and V is TRBV4-2; the D gene is possibly TRBD2 (5 bases). Trimming removed 0 bases from V and 7 bases from J, with 10 bases in between. The CDR3 spans 14 residues. In germline, CDR1 is LGHNA, CDR2 YNFKEQ. The CDR3 nucleotides are TGTGCCAGCAGCCAAGACTCACTAGGTAATGAGCAGTTCTTC. Translating gives CASSQDSLGNEQFF.

This clonotype has a handful of counts. The chain employs TRBV7-9 and TRBJ2-5; 14 bases align to TRBD2. This CDR3 has 17 residues. V was pared by 4 bases and J by 6 bases, with 10 bases of the junction left unmatched. Germline loops: CDR1 SEHNR, CDR2 FQNEAQ (reference sequence). CDR3 amino acids: CASSSGLAGGVLQTQYF. The CDR3 DNA reads as TGTGCCAGCAGCTCAGGACTAGCGGGAGGAGTGTTACAGACCCAGTACTTC.

Turning to this clonotype: Given a much more abundant clone one base away, this may be a read error. J is TRBJ2-2 and V is TRBV7-2, with D possibly matching TRBD2 (5 bases). The germline V gene has CDR1 SGHTA and CDR2 FQGNSA. The CDR3 length is 17 residues. The CDR3 DNA reads TGTGCCAGCAGCCCAGTGGGTAACACTAGATACACCGTGGAGCTGTTTTTT. Translated, it gives CASSPVGNTRYTVELFF.

This clonotype was observed at least ten times. The chain has TRBV7-6 and TRBJ2-1, with TRBD2 identical over 7 bases. Germline V gene sequence: CDR1 SGHVS, CDR2 FNYEAQ. This CDR3 region has 16 residues. The junction had 7 bases not matched to a gene; V was cut back by 5 bases and J by 0 bases. The CDR3 region has the DNA TGTGCCAGCAGCCACTCTAGCGGTGACTCCTACAATGAGCAGTTCTTC. Translated: CASSHSSGDSYNEQFF.